The source of this T cell receptor beta chain is a study of cytomegalovirus exposure and HLA in healthy donors. This clone occurred a few times. Germline V gives CDR1 SNHLY, CDR2 FYNNEI. The CDR3 runs to 15 residues. The ends were cut back, 11 bases at V and 0 bases at J, with 17 bases in the middle. In the PCR, 60 Vbeta and 13 Jbeta primers were used. Sequencing was performed with immunoSEQ multiplex PCR; in TCRdb, only in-frame clones are kept and a portion is missing. This table holds 45,000 or so clones, around two thirds found once. This TCR was recovered from a woman in her twenties or thirties in good health and CMV-seronegative. Sequenced sample: PBMCs. The chain links TRBV2 to TRBJ1-3, with TRBD1 as a possible D gene (6 bases). The DNA for the CDR3 is TGTGCCGGCTCGTTGGACAGACGCTCTGGAAACACCATATATTTT. It yields the protein CAGSLDRRSGNTIYF.